This TCR beta chain is drawn from a study of T-cell memory formation after mild COVID-19 (dated by TCRdb to about 2021). About the study as a whole: Most TCR sequence clusters were specific to one of the two donors. The cohort comprised two young, previously healthy adult volunteers, one female and one male. T-cell clones expanding and contracting after mild COVID-19 in two donors were tracked by longitudinal TCRalpha and TCRbeta repertoire sequencing. The paper's findings and limits, for the study overall: Only a couple of mild cases were covered in the study, and larger cohorts including severe cases with pre-infection samples were considered necessary. Contracting CD4+ clones turned up mainly in the CM and EM memory subsets, whereas EMRA was where CD8+ clones were enriched. SARS-CoV-2 specificity was not confirmed for the second-wave clones peaking on day 37. Balanced CD4/CD8 phenotypes were observed for clones contracting from day 15 to 85, whereas a bias towards CD4+ was observed for a second wave of clones expanding from day 15 to 37. Some responding clones were detected in pre-infection memory, which suggested that pre-existing cross-reactive memory T cells had joined the SARS-CoV-2 response.

V loses 8 bases at its end and J loses 4 bases; junction bases beyond the gene matches: 3. From the cysteine up to the phenylalanine, the CDR3 has a length of 12 residues. Just CDR3 DNA is preserved here, 36 bases in frame from base 1. This clonotype has just a few counts. No antigen is known for it. It has no much larger one-base neighbor in the sample; base qualities were not kept. Sequenced on an Illumina NovaSeq 6000. cDNA libraries for TCRalpha and TCRbeta were prepared by 5'RACE using constant-segment primers, with sample barcodes and unique molecular identifiers added. RNA was extracted from every sample with Trizol reagent. Libraries were amplified in two PCR steps, with a second sample barcode and Illumina TruSeq adapters added in the second step. Libraries were sequenced on an Illumina NovaSeq with 2 x 150 bp paired-end reads. Per the source publication's procedure: The reads were demultiplexed and collapsed into UMI-guided consensus sequences using migec v1.2.7. Using mixcr v2.1.11, UMI consensuses were aligned to TRA and TRB V and J templates and then assembled into clonotypes. Clonotypes were classified as expanded or contracted when called significant by both edgeR and NoisET, with noise models trained on biological replicates. For edgeR calls, a false discovery rate-adjusted p below 0.01 and a log2 fold-change threshold of 1 were applied. As an exploratory analysis of dynamics, PCA with hierarchical clustering was applied to max-normalized trajectories of the 1000 most abundant clonotypes. Each responding clone was given a CD4 or CD8 phenotype based on the CD4+ and CD8+ repertoires, which had been sequenced separately. TCRdb reworked the public reads: Q25 trimming with fastp, MiXCR clone assembly, productive beta chains retained. Rows are unified per CDR3 protein, each entry keeping the most common DNA and genes. V and J calls and clone size were set by TCRdb, not the authors. The sample table contains some 120,000 distinct CDR3 sequences; only one count was recorded for 15% to 20% of them. The top ten hold about 15% of the sample.

Ficoll-Paque density gradient centrifugation was used to isolate PBMCs. Recombination linked TRBV12-3 or TRBV12-4 to TRBJ2-3, with TRBD2 identical over 7 junction bases. This receptor was taken from an adult woman who had mild COVID-19 (a few samples of this study predate the infection). The sample titles of this study are shuffled in the database, so cell type and time point are left out; the donor was told from shared clones. Sequenced input: PBMCs or a T cell subset sorted from them (not recorded which). The CDR3 loop reads CASATSPDTQYF. At the DNA level, the sequence is TGTGCCAGCGCGACTAGCCCAGATACGCAGTATTTT.